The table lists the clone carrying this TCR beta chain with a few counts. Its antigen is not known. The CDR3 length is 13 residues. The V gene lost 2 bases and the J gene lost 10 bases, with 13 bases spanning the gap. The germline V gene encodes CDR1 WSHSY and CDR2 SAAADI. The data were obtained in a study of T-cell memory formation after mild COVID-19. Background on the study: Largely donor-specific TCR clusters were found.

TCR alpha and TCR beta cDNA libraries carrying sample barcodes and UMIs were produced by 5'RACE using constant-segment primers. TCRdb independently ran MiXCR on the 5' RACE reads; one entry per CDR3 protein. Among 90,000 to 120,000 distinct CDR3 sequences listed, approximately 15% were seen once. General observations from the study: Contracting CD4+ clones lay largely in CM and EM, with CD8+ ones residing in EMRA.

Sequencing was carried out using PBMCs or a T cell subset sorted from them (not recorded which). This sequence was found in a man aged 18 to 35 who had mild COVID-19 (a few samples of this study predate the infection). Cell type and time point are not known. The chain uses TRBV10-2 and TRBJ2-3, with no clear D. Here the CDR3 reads CASSEDQRFSQYF. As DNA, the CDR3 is TGCGCCAGCAGTGAGGACCAGCGCTTTTCGCAGTATTTT.